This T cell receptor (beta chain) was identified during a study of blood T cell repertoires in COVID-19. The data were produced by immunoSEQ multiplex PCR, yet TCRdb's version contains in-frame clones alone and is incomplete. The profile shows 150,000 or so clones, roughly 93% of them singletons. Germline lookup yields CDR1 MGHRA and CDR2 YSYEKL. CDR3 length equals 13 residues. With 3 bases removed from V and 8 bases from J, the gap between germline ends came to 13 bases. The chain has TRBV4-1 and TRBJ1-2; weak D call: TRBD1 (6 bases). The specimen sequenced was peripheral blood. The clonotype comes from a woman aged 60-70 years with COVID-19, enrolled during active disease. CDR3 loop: CASSHSTGNGYTF. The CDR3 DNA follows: TGCGCCAGCAGCCATAGTACAGGGAACGGCTACACCTTC.